A selection of T cell receptor beta chains follows, all from one sample in a study of CD8+CD57+ T cells in acquired aplastic anemia. Using its own MiXCR run on the reads, TCRdb lists one record per CDR3 protein. The data contain 150,000 to 200,000 distinct CDR3 sequences, 45% to 50% of them singletons. Sample: sorted CD4+, CD8+, or CD8+CD57+ T cells (not recorded which) from PBMCs. The source of these receptors is a human donor with aplastic anemia. The conserved cysteine and the conserved F or W are not part of the CDR3 here.

CDR3 protein: ASSDSFIHYGYT
J gene: TRBJ1-2
V gene: TRBV6-1

CDR3 protein: ASSPYPGGAYEQY
J gene: TRBJ2-7
V gene: TRBV19

CDR3 protein: AISELAGNGYGYT
J gene: TRBJ1-2
V gene: TRBV10-3

CDR3 protein: ASSTRQEQF
J gene: TRBJ2-1
V gene: TRBV19

CDR3 protein: ASSGLAGYTDTQY
J gene: TRBJ2-3
V gene: TRBV25-1

CDR3 protein: ASTSAAPGILSNEQF
J gene: TRBJ2-1
V gene: TRBV19

CDR3 protein: AIPGGSTDTQY
J gene: TRBJ2-3
V gene: TRBV10-3

CDR3 protein: ASTRGGRKRETQY
J gene: TRBJ2-5
V gene: TRBV7-3

CDR3 protein: ATSDFPSQAGTGELF
J gene: TRBJ2-2
V gene: TRBV24-1

CDR3 protein: ASRLDRGDQPQH
J gene: TRBJ1-5
V gene: TRBV19

CDR3 protein: SASSKLPGLAGPSYEQY
J gene: TRBJ2-7
V gene: TRBV20-1

CDR3 protein: ASSFFIRDYNSPLH
J gene: TRBJ1-6
V gene: TRBV5-5

CDR3 protein: ASSLVEGMHEQY
J gene: TRBJ2-7
V gene: TRBV5-4

CDR3 protein: ASSSTGTEAF
J gene: TRBJ1-1
V gene: TRBV7-8

CDR3 protein: ASSHSGSSYNEQF
J gene: TRBJ2-1
V gene: TRBV4-3

CDR3 protein: ASSHAGRGSAGQPQH
J gene: TRBJ1-5
V gene: TRBV4-2

CDR3 protein: ASSQGTVYGYT
J gene: TRBJ1-2
V gene: TRBV14

CDR3 protein: ATSDSRGASDTQY
J gene: TRBJ2-3
V gene: TRBV24-1

CDR3 protein: ASSPASGRYGYT
J gene: TRBJ1-2
V gene: TRBV4-2

CDR3 protein: ASSGGLLHL
J gene: TRBJ1-6
V gene: TRBV2

CDR3 protein: ASSLASLGEQF
J gene: TRBJ2-1
V gene: TRBV5-8

CDR3 protein: ASARDRTGYNSPLH
J gene: TRBJ1-6
V gene: TRBV19